This TCR beta chain was observed in a study of identical twins (dated by TCRdb to the mid-2010s). General notes on the study: To test whether fetal clonotypes persist, the study used deep sequencing on TCR alpha and beta repertoires from monozygotic twins, unrelated adults of various ages, and cord blood. To rule out contamination, the twin experiments were replicated at different times with different library preparation protocols.

With regard to this clonotype: What this receptor recognizes is not known. No base quality values were provided; no much bigger clone lies one nucleotide off.

From its cysteine to its phenylalanine, the CDR3 spans 19 amino acids. Just the 57-base CDR3 DNA is kept, in frame starting at base 1. Libraries came from 5' RACE. These reads were obtained on an Illumina HiSeq 2000. A universal primer binding site was added through template switching, and the final cDNA carried a unique molecular identifier so that TCR cDNA molecules could be counted accurately. Specific primers in the conserved constant-segment region were used to synthesize first-strand cDNA for TCR alpha and beta chains. To control for contamination, every cDNA library carried two barcodes: a SMART-Mk sample barcode plus Illumina barcodes. TruSeq adapter sequences and Illumina sample barcodes were added in two successive PCR steps. The Illumina HiSeq platform was used with custom primers to sequence TCR alpha and beta cDNA libraries. Under the source paper's analysis protocol: MiGEC processed the raw reads to extract unique molecular identifiers, while MiXCR was used to determine the CDR3 positions. Recombination models were inferred per individual with the repgenHMM and IGoR tools using an EM algorithm. Shared clonotype analysis was performed with the tcR package in R, normalizing sharing by the product of cloneset sizes. To study raw recombination free of thymic and clonal selection effects, out-of-frame nonproductive sequences were analyzed. TCRdb reran the public reads through fastp at Q25 and MiXCR, keeping productive beta chains. For every CDR3 protein sequence, its rows merge into one entry that carries the most common genes and DNA. The V and J calls and clone size are TCRdb's, not the authors'. This sample gives about 240,000 distinct CDR3 sequences in total; more than 9.5% of them show up just once. The top ten clones comprise about 4% of the sample.

What the study reported, not specific to this receptor: Recombination models systematically underestimated out-of-frame TCR alpha sharing in monozygotic twins but agreed with sharing between unrelated individuals. Zero-insertion analyses could be partly confounded by invariant T cells such as MAIT and iNKT, though diverse VJ usage argued against such confounding for most clonotypes. Compared with coincidental sharing between unrelated individuals, out-of-frame TCR alpha sequences shared between twins showed an excess of sequences with low generation probability. Because the same donors could not be followed over many years, conclusions were based on cross-sectional statistical analysis. A weaker excess of twin sharing was found in beta out-of-frame sequences because the signal-to-noise ratio was lowered by fewer shared sequences. Fewer insertions were carried by abundant cord blood beta clonotypes, a similar but weaker trend appeared in young adult naive repertoires, and no such trend appeared in memory repertoires.

Only healthy Caucasian donors were included. Three pairs of female monozygotic twins, all aged about 18 to 29 years, made up the twin cohort. Miltenyi CD45RO+ enrichment and human naive T-cell isolation kits were used to isolate memory (CD45RO+) and naive T cells from PBMC. These data were also reused for a study on yellow fever vaccine responses in identical twins. As that second study puts it: According to the authors, the vaccine-induced T cell response in identical twins seemed to be partly convergent and partly specific to each individual. In the study, vaccine-responding T cell clones were precisely tracked in identical twins.

The chain is assembled from TRBV21-1 and TRBJ2-1; the D call in the table, TRBD2, was not verified against the DNA. TRBV21-1 corresponds to a pseudogene. The source is a woman younger than 30 in good health. The sequencing sample was made of memory (CD45RO+) T cells sorted from blood. What the cell subset or site label conveys for this sample: CD45RO+ enriched T cells. This receptor has the CDR3 CASSKLFYGAGGPRNEQFF. The nucleotides read TGTGCCAGCAGCAAACTCTTCTACGGGGCGGGGGGGCCCAGGAATGAGCAGTTCTTC.